A selection of T cell receptor beta chains follows, all from one sample in a study of blood T cell repertoires in COVID-19. This table comes from immunoSEQ multiplex PCR, and its TCRdb copy is limited to in-frame clones, with some not included. The table shows hundreds of thousands of clones, with 86% occurring only once. The sample was peripheral blood. The receptors come from a woman aged 80 or older with COVID-19, enrolled during active disease. Both conserved end residues are part of each CDR3. Some rows have no size entry. The others give once, few or many, or a class for an expanded clone.

abundance	v_gene	j_gene	CDR3aa
.	TRBV19	TRBJ1-6	CAAGTGNSPLHF
.	TRBV7-8	TRBJ2-3	CASSSHIRLAGGQISTDTQYF
.	TRBV19	TRBJ1-1	CASSRGPGTEAFF
.	TRBV19	TRBJ1-1	CASSGQRNTEAFF
.	TRBV6-5	TRBJ2-2	CASRSPGQVTGELFF
once	TRBV2	TRBJ1-4	CASYRDSQAYEKLFF
once	TRBV19	TRBJ1-1	CASSLLLRARNTEAFF
.	TRBV6-4	TRBJ1-1	CASSWGPNTEAFF
.	TRBV10-3	TRBJ1-5	CATRGDRGYQPQHF
.	TRBV5-6	TRBJ1-4	CASSLGSGTGLEKLFF
.	TRBV10-3	TRBJ1-1	CAIRRAAGGDTEAFF
.	TRBV6-5	TRBJ1-1	CASRGGRTEAFF
.	TRBV11-2	TRBJ2-3	CASSLDQGADTQYF
once	TRBV5-1	TRBJ1-4	CASTPGTGGGGNEKLFF
once	TRBV7-9	TRBJ1-1	CASSITGIDTEAFF
.	TRBV2	TRBJ2-5	CASSSGTGVETQYF
.	TRBV25-1	TRBJ1-1	CASSESLQGAAFF
.	TRBV9	TRBJ2-5	CASSVGQNQETQYF
.	TRBV10-3	TRBJ1-5	CAISPDRSSNQPQHF
few	TRBV6-5	TRBJ1-1	CASSYPGRGAFF
.	TRBV28	TRBJ1-5	CASSLSGNQPQHF
.	TRBV12-3/TRBV12-4	TRBJ1-1	CASTLTGGTEAFF
.	TRBV5-1	TRBJ2-3	CASRSTDTQYF
.	TRBV3-1/TRBV3-2	TRBJ1-1	CASSQEERPAFF
.	TRBV7-3	TRBJ1-2	CASSAGTGNYGYTF
.	TRBV14	TRBJ2-7	CASRRTGESLNYEQYF
.	TRBV5-1	TRBJ2-2	CASSFETNTGELFF
.	TRBV3-1/TRBV3-2	TRBJ1-1	CASRQGASTEAFF
.	TRBV30	TRBJ1-5	CAWARGQNQPQHF
.	TRBV4-1	TRBJ1-4	CASSQAGTGGSEKLFF
.	TRBV2	TRBJ1-1	CASSEETGLEAFF
.	TRBV30	TRBJ2-1	CACRRGGAYNEQFF
.	TRBV6-5	TRBJ2-4	CASSMPGQGKNIQYF
.	TRBV4-2	TRBJ2-1	CASSQEGTSYNEQFF
.	TRBV19	TRBJ2-7	CASSTPDRAQGQYF
.	TRBV5-6	TRBJ1-1	CASSLVSQVSAFF
.	TRBV5-6	TRBJ2-2	CASSSSGRAGGKTGELFF
.	TRBV7-2	TRBJ2-1	CASSFESSYNEQFF
once	TRBV10-3	TRBJ2-6	CAISGDQGPSLTSSGANVLTF
.	TRBV6-5	TRBJ1-6	CASRTDNSYNSPLHF
.	TRBV28	TRBJ1-1	CASSLDRANTEAFF
.	TRBV5-4	TRBJ1-1	CASSDRAAGQWTEAFF
.	TRBV7-2	TRBJ1-1	CASSLGPGNTEAFF
.	TRBV13	TRBJ1-2	CASSLGVPLEVYGYTF
.	TRBV30	TRBJ1-4	CAWPQGTTNEKLFF
.	TRBV6-2/TRBV6-3	TRBJ1-1	CASSFRVGGRTEAFF
.	TRBV5-1	TRBJ2-3	CASSLTGTSADTQYF
.	TRBV7-2	TRBJ2-1	CASSLRTGLGANEQFF
.	TRBV27	TRBJ2-1	CASSLFGSYNEQFF
.	TRBV19	TRBJ1-5	CASGQYRDGNQPQHF
few	TRBV28	TRBJ2-1	CASKWDSDYNEQFF
.	TRBV11-2	TRBJ2-7	CASSLWDISDEQYF
few	TRBV19	TRBJ1-5	CASRSTRGQGFNQPQHF